The 14 T cell receptor beta chains below were found in one sample sequenced in a study of cytomegalovirus exposure and HLA in healthy donors. Primers: 60 Vbeta forward and 13 Jbeta reverse. Produced via immunoSEQ multiplex PCR; TCRdb's table is partial and in-frame only. The table has about 180,000 clones, roughly 80% seen once. The sample taken for sequencing was PBMCs. Receptors were obtained from a male donor in good health and CMV-seronegative.

The V call is TRBV5-1, the J call TRBJ2-7, with TRBD2 as a possible D gene (7 bases). The CDR3 extends over 15 amino acids. Germline lookup yields CDR1 SGHRS and CDR2 YFSETQ. V was clipped by 2 bases and J by 1 base, with 13 bases between them. The CDR3 protein is CASSFRGGGSYEQYF. CDR3 in DNA: TGCGCCAGCAGCTTTCGCGGGGGCGGGTCCTACGAGCAGTACTTC.

The genes are TRBV27 and TRBJ2-7; TRBD2 agrees at 12 bases. The J segment lost 0 bases and the V segment lost 6 bases, leaving 9 bases of the junction unmatched. Per germline, CDR1 MNHEY and CDR2 SMNVEV (reference sequence). There are 17 residues in the CDR3. Here the CDR3 DNA reads TGTGCCAGCAGAGGGCTAGCGGGAGGGCGAGGCTCCTACGAGCAGTACTTC. This gives the protein CASRGLAGGRGSYEQYF.

The V and J genes are TRBV11-1 and TRBJ2-1, with 10 bases identical to TRBD2. Per the germline V gene, CDR1 is SGHAT and CDR2 is FQDESV (reference sequence). The V and J ends lost 3 bases and 4 bases, in that order; junction bases with no gene match: 6. The length of the CDR3 is 16 residues. The CDR3 bases are TGTGCCAGCAGCTTGACTAGCGGGCCCCCTTACAATGAGCAGTTCTTC. Amino acids: CASSLTSGPPYNEQFF.

The chain is built from TRBV7-3 and TRBJ2-7, with 12 positions matching TRBD2. CDR1 SGHTA and CDR2 FQGTGA come from the germline V gene. J gave up 4 bases and V 2 bases, and 12 bases lay outside the gene matches. The CDR3 is 18 residues long. The CDR3 coding sequence is TGTGCCAGCAGCTTAGTAGGGACTCTAGCGGGAGGGCCTTACGAGCAGTACTTC. It specifies CASSLVGTLAGGPYEQYF.

Remarks on this clone: One end of the junction does not line up with germline, which may come from a read error. The chain uses TRBV6-5 and TRBJ1-2; TRBD1 matches 7 bases. Per the germline V gene, CDR1 is MNHEY and CDR2 is SVGAGI. The CDR3 consists of 13 residues. CDR3 residues: CATGKGAGYGYPF. The DNA of the CDR3 is TGTGCCACGGGCAAGGGGGCAGGCTATGGCTACCCCTTC.

This clone was picked up a small number of times. The J gene is TRBJ1-1, the V gene TRBV6-1; 7 nucleotides align to TRBD1. The CDR3 is made up of 13 amino acids. V lost 4 bases, J lost 5 bases, and 4 bases stayed unmatched. Germline V gene data show CDR1 as MNHNS and CDR2 as SASEGT. The CDR3 loop reads CASSVYRGTEAFF. CDR3 sequence (DNA): TGTGCCAGCAGTGTTTACAGGGGTACTGAAGCTTTCTTT.

The J gene is TRBJ2-2, the V gene TRBV25-1; 11 bases match TRBD2. The germline gives CDR1 MGHDK, CDR2 SYGVNS. J lost 3 bases, V lost 7 bases, and 1 base had no gene match. This CDR3 comprises 14 residues. In DNA form, the CDR3 reads TGTGCCAGCAAGGGACTAGCGGACACCGGGGAGCTGTTTTTT. Its translation is CASKGLADTGELFF.

The chain has TRBV5-1 and TRBJ2-2; 14 bases are shared with TRBD2. After removal of 0 bases from V and 4 bases from J, the junction contained 5 bases not matched to a gene. CDR3 length: 18 amino acids. The germline V gene encodes CDR1 SGHRS and CDR2 YFSETQ. The CDR3 reads CASSLGLAGGPATGELFF. Written as DNA, the CDR3 is TGCGCCAGCAGCTTGGGACTAGCGGGAGGGCCTGCCACCGGGGAGCTGTTTTTT.

The chain couples TRBV11-2 to TRBJ2-7; D possibly corresponds to TRBD2 (6 bases). The CDR3 is 15 amino acids. Germline-derived CDR1 and CDR2 are SGHAT and FQNNGV. Trimming stripped 1 base from V and 5 bases from J, with 15 bases between. CDR3 nucleotides: TGTGCCAGCAGCTTAGTGTCTAGCGACTTCGACGAGCAGTACTTC. The encoded protein is CASSLVSSDFDEQYF. Looking up the rest from reference TRBV11-2 and TRBJ2-7 gives the full variable domain: EAGVAQSPRYKIIEKRQSVAFWCNPISGHATLYWYQQILGQGPKLLIQFQNNGVVDDSQLPKDRFSAERLKGVDSTLKIQPAKLEDSAVYLCASSLVSSDFDEQYFGPGTRLTVT.

This clone occurred a few times. V gene TRBV7-9 combines with J gene TRBJ2-2, with TRBD2 identical over 10 bases. V dropped 6 bases and J dropped 6; count of bases not matched to a gene: 16. CDR3 length: 18 residues. Germline CDR1 is SEHNR and CDR2 is FQNEAQ (reference sequence). The CDR3 protein is CASSQQKLSGRSAGELFF. DNA for the CDR3: TGTGCCAGCAGTCAACAAAAACTTAGCGGGAGGTCGGCCGGGGAGCTGTTTTTT.

The rearrangement uses TRBV27 and TRBJ2-1; D is perhaps TRBD2 (6 bases). The CDR3 has 14 amino acids. CDR1 MNHEY and CDR2 SMNVEV come from the germline V gene (reference sequence). Trimming shortened V by 2 bases and J by 6 bases, and 11 bases separated the two germline ends. The chain's CDR3 is CASSLPGVVNEQFF. The CDR3 region has the DNA TGTGCCAGCAGTTTACCGGGGGTGGTCAATGAGCAGTTCTTC.

V is TRBV7-9 and J is TRBJ2-5; 7 bases match TRBD1. Germline trimming cut 5 bases from V and 5 bases from J; bases unmatched to any gene: 8. Germline CDR1 and CDR2: SEHNR and FQNEAQ (reference sequence). There are 14 residues in the CDR3. The CDR3 loop reads CASSTRTGNETQYF. As DNA, the CDR3 is TGTGCCAGCAGCACACGGACAGGCAACGAGACCCAGTACTTC.

CDR3 in DNA: TGTGCCAGCAGCGTAGGGTCTGGAGGGGGCGGAGAGACCCAGTACTTC. It encodes CASSVGSGGGGETQYF. The chain uses TRBV9 and TRBJ2-5; possibly TRBD1 for D (7 bases). This CDR3 spans 16 amino acids. The V gene's germline CDR1 is SGDLS and CDR2 YYNGEE. Trimming cost V 0 bases and J 4 bases, with 16 bases left between them.

The V call is TRBV10-3, the J call TRBJ2-3; perhaps TRBD1 as D (5 bases). V lost 0 bases and J lost 3, with 19 bases in between. CDR3 size: 18 residues. The germline V gene has CDR1 ENHRY and CDR2 SYGVKD. The CDR3 protein is CAISESRREPRPTDTQYF. The DNA of the CDR3 is TGTGCCATCAGTGAGTCGCGCAGGGAACCTAGGCCTACAGATACGCAGTATTTT.